The source of this T cell receptor beta chain is a study of blood T cell repertoires in COVID-19. V lost 5 bases to trimming and J lost 4 bases, with 11 bases between them. The CDR3 spans 13 residues. Germline lookup yields CDR1 MNHEY and CDR2 SVGAGI. Profiled with immunoSEQ multiplex PCR; TCRdb holds only in-frame clones, not every one. The sample holds around 130,000 clones, approximately 84% seen once. This receptor was identified in a human donor in a cohort sampled during active COVID-19. The specimen sequenced was peripheral blood. The chain links TRBV6-5 to TRBJ1-2; D unclear. In DNA, the CDR3 is TGTGCCAGCAGTCCTGATGAGGGCTATGGCTACACCTTC. Encoded protein: CASSPDEGYGYTF.